The next 6 T cell receptor beta chains were all read from a single sample in a study of PD-L1 blockade in urothelial cancer. Measured with immunoSEQ multiplex PCR; TCRdb has only the in-frame clones, and not every one. The sample lists more than 75,000 clones; approximately 90% were seen once. The specimen was PBMCs, collected around atezolizumab (anti-PD-L1) treatment. Receptor source: a man aged 60-69 years with urothelial cancer.

This clone occurred a few times. This sequence joins TRBV7-2 and TRBJ1-6; 10 positions agree with TRBD1. The CDR3 spans 17 residues. Looked up from germline, CDR1 is SGHTA and CDR2 is FQGNSA. V was pared by 3 bases and J by 10 bases, with 12 bases of the junction left unmatched. The CDR3 loop is CASSFLRQGAIRSPLHF. The CDR3 region has the DNA TGTGCCAGCAGCTTCTTGAGACAGGGGGCAATAAGGTCACCCCTCCACTTT.

The CDR3 sequence is CASSQETSGRSADTQYF. The CDR3 nucleotides are TGCGCCAGCAGCCAAGAGACTAGCGGGAGGTCAGCAGATACGCAGTATTTT. The chain uses TRBV4-3 and TRBJ2-3; 13 bases map to TRBD2. Trimming removed 0 bases from V and 4 bases from J; junction bases left unmatched: 4. CDR1 is LGHNA, CDR2 YSLEER, per germline. This CDR3 contains 17 residues.

The V gene is TRBV30, the J gene TRBJ1-3; D unresolved. V lost 0 bases and J 3 bases, leaving 12 bases between the germline ends. The germline gives CDR1 GTSNPN, CDR2 SVGIG (reference sequence). The length of the CDR3 is 15 residues. Here the CDR3 reads CAWSVAGSSGNTIYF. The CDR3 DNA sequence: TGTGCCTGGAGTGTAGCGGGAAGTAGTGGAAACACCATATATTTT.

This clone was found a few times. The CDR3 coding sequence is TGTGCCAGCAGTGCACTAAGACAGGGCCTTTCCTACGAGCAGTACTTC. Encoded protein: CASSALRQGLSYEQYF. The chain has TRBV2 and TRBJ2-7, with 7 bases identical to TRBD1. This CDR3 comprises 16 residues. V gave up 4 bases and J gave up 1 base; unmatched junction bases: 10. The germline V gene encodes CDR1 SNHLY and CDR2 FYNNEI.

The chain has TRBV12-5 and TRBJ2-2; D is ambiguous. The CDR3 covers 14 residues. Germline V gene lookup returns CDR1 LGHNT and CDR2 FRNRAP. V gave up 5 bases and J gave up 0 bases, with 7 bases separating them. The CDR3 coding sequence is TGTGCTAGTGGTACAGACGCGAACACCGGGGAGCTGTTTTTT. Translating it yields CASGTDANTGELFF.

This clone was observed once. The V gene is TRBV9, the J gene TRBJ2-1; no clear D. Germline CDR1 is SGDLS and CDR2 is YYNGEE. The CDR3 is made up of 15 amino acids. Trimming stripped 0 bases from V and 0 bases from J, with 7 bases between. The CDR3 is CASSVAGYSYNEQFF. Here the CDR3 DNA reads TGTGCCAGCAGCGTAGCGGGTTACTCCTACAATGAGCAGTTCTTC.